A selection of T cell receptor beta chains follows, all from one sample in a study of breast tumors, draining lymph nodes, adjacent tissues. TCRdb redid the calling of the multiplex PCR reads with MiXCR, one entry per CDR3 protein. In the table there are about 35,000 distinct CDR3 sequences, 35% to 40% of which are singletons. Source material: breast tumor tissue. These receptors came from a female donor with breast cancer. Some clones in this sample may be carry-over from other donors' samples. The CDR3 runs from the conserved cysteine through the conserved F or W. Fields, in order: J gene, clone size, V gene, CDR3 length, D gene, CDR3 DNA, CDR3 protein. A D gene is named only where the DNA matches it firmly. Part of the rows lack a size; the others show once, few, many or a class for expanded clones.

J: TRBJ2-1
size: many
V: TRBV5-6
length: 16
D: TRBD2
DNA: TGTGCCAGCAGCTTGGTAGCTAGCGGGAGGGGGAATGAGCAGTTCTTC
CDR3: CASSLVASGRGNEQFF

J: TRBJ2-7
size: many
V: TRBV11-2
length: 13
D: .
DNA: TGTGCCAGCAGCTTAGATAGGGCCTACGAGCAGTACTTC
CDR3: CASSLDRAYEQYF

J: TRBJ1-1
size: .
V: TRBV7-9
length: 12
D: TRBD1
DNA: TGTGCCAGCAGCATGGGGACAGGGGAAGCTTTCTTT
CDR3: CASSMGTGEAFF

J: TRBJ2-1
size: .
V: TRBV20-1
length: 14
D: TRBD2
DNA: TGCAGTGCTGGGACTAGCGGGACTAACAATGAGCAGTTCTTC
CDR3: CSAGTSGTNNEQFF

J: TRBJ2-5
size: many
V: TRBV29-1
length: 13
D: .
DNA: TGCAGCGTTGGCCGGGACTGGAGGGAGACCCAGTACTTC
CDR3: CSVGRDWRETQYF

J: TRBJ2-7
size: .
V: TRBV10-1
length: 14
D: TRBD1
DNA: TGCGCCGGCAGTGATCAGGGGGCTCGATATGAGCAGTACTTC
CDR3: CAGSDQGARYEQYF

J: TRBJ2-5
size: many
V: TRBV3-1
length: 14
D: .
DNA: TGTGCCAGCAGCCGTTCTGGGGGAAGGGAGACCCAGTACTTC
CDR3: CASSRSGGRETQYF

J: TRBJ1-2
size: many
V: TRBV5-5
length: 15
D: .
DNA: TGTGCCAGCAGCTTAACAATCGACAGTTACTATGGCTACACCTTC
CDR3: CASSLTIDSYYGYTF

J: TRBJ1-5
size: many
V: TRBV7-2
length: 15
D: .
DNA: TGTGCCAGCAGCTTATTCCCAGGTTCCCATCAGCCCCAGCATTTT
CDR3: CASSLFPGSHQPQHF

J: TRBJ2-7
size: many
V: TRBV12-3/TRBV12-4
length: 15
D: TRBD2
DNA: TGTGCCAGCAGTTCAGGGGCTAGCGGGAGTCACGAGCAGTACTTC
CDR3: CASSSGASGSHEQYF

J: TRBJ2-3
size: .
V: TRBV3-1
length: 16
D: TRBD2
DNA: TGTGCCAGCAGCCTCCGACTAGCGGGAGGGTTAGATACGCAGTATTTT
CDR3: CASSLRLAGGLDTQYF

J: TRBJ2-1
size: .
V: TRBV7-9
length: 16
D: .
DNA: TGTGCCAGCAGCTTAGATTGGGGATGGGTTGACAATGAGCAGTTCTTC
CDR3: CASSLDWGWVDNEQFF

J: TRBJ2-3
size: few
V: TRBV7-9
length: 17
D: TRBD2
DNA: TGTGCCAGCAGCCCCCTGCGGACTAGCGGAAATACAGATACGCAGTATTTT
CDR3: CASSPLRTSGNTDTQYF

J: TRBJ2-3
size: .
V: TRBV12-3/TRBV12-4
length: 15
D: TRBD2
DNA: TGTGCCACGAGCCCGACTAGCGGGAGGGCAGATACGCAGTATTTT
CDR3: CATSPTSGRADTQYF

J: TRBJ2-7
size: .
V: TRBV7-8
length: 13
D: TRBD2
DNA: TGTGCCAGCGCGGGACTAGCGGGAACCCGGACAGTCTTC
CDR3: CASAGLAGTRTVF

J: TRBJ2-3
size: .
V: TRBV20-1
length: 14
D: .
DNA: TGCAGTGCCCCAGAGGGGGGAGGAGCAGATACGCAGTATTTT
CDR3: CSAPEGGGADTQYF

J: TRBJ1-2
size: many
V: TRBV5-5
length: 13
D: .
DNA: TGTGCCAGCAGCACGGGCTCTAACTATGGCTACACCTTC
CDR3: CASSTGSNYGYTF

J: TRBJ2-2
size: .
V: TRBV3-1
length: 16
D: .
DNA: TGTGCCAGCAGCCAAGGGGGTACAGCGAACACCGGGGAGCTGTTTTTT
CDR3: CASSQGGTANTGELFF

J: TRBJ2-7
size: .
V: TRBV15
length: 16
D: TRBD1
DNA: TGTGCCACCAGCAGAGATTACGGGACAGGGTCCTACGAGCGGTACTTC
CDR3: CATSRDYGTGSYERYF

J: TRBJ2-1
size: .
V: TRBV30
length: 13
D: .
DNA: TGTGCCTGGAGACTTCGACCCTACAATGAGCAGTTCTTC
CDR3: CAWRLRPYNEQFF

J: TRBJ2-6
size: many
V: TRBV7-8
length: 18
D: .
DNA: TGTGCCAGCAGTCTATCAGGTGGGAGACTCTCTGGGGCCAACGTCCTGACTTTC
CDR3: CASSLSGGRLSGANVLTF

J: TRBJ2-2
size: many
V: TRBV11-3
length: 15
D: TRBD1
DNA: TGTGCCAGCAGCCGAACAGGGGTACGAACCGGGGAGCTGTTTTTT
CDR3: CASSRTGVRTGELFF

J: TRBJ1-2
size: many
V: TRBV20-1
length: 11
D: TRBD1
DNA: TGCAGTGCTACAGGGACAGGGGGCTACACCTTC
CDR3: CSATGTGGYTF

J: TRBJ2-3
size: many
V: TRBV20-1
length: 11
D: .
DNA: TGCAGTGCTAGACCTAAAAATACGCAGTATTTT
CDR3: CSARPKNTQYF

J: TRBJ2-1
size: many
V: TRBV5-1
length: 14
D: TRBD2
DNA: TGCGCCAGCAGCACGCTAGCGGGAGATGTTGAGCAGTTCTTC
CDR3: CASSTLAGDVEQFF

J: TRBJ2-5
size: .
V: TRBV5-1
length: 11
D: .
DNA: TGCGCCGGCAGCCTGGGAGAGACCCAGTACTTC
CDR3: CAGSLGETQYF

J: TRBJ2-7
size: .
V: TRBV5-8
length: 11
D: .
DNA: TGTGCCAGCAGCTTGGGGCAGGTCTGGCACTTC
CDR3: CASSLGQVWHF

J: TRBJ2-7
size: .
V: TRBV20-1
length: 16
D: TRBD2
DNA: TGCAGTGCTAGAGATCCCACTAGCGGGAGGGACTACGAGCAGTACTTC
CDR3: CSARDPTSGRDYEQYF

J: TRBJ2-3
size: .
V: TRBV18
length: 15
D: .
DNA: TGTGCCAGCTCACCTAGCGGAGGGAGCACAGATACGCAGTATTTT
CDR3: CASSPSGGSTDTQYF

J: TRBJ2-5
size: .
V: TRBV7-9
length: 14
D: TRBD2
DNA: TGTGCCAGCAGCGGTTCAGCGGGAGTAGAGACCCAGTACTTC
CDR3: CASSGSAGVETQYF

J: TRBJ2-1
size: many
V: TRBV7-2
length: 15
D: .
DNA: TGTGCCAGCGCACCGGGGCCCAGCTCCTACAATGAGCAGTTCTTC
CDR3: CASAPGPSSYNEQFF

J: TRBJ1-5
size: many
V: TRBV6-2/TRBV6-3
length: 15
D: TRBD1
DNA: TGTGCCAGCAGGCCCGGGACAGCTAGCAATCAGCCCCAGCATTTT
CDR3: CASRPGTASNQPQHF

J: TRBJ2-2
size: .
V: TRBV7-8
length: 13
D: .
DNA: TGTGCCAGCAGCGGAGCGGCGACCGGGGAGCTGTTTTTT
CDR3: CASSGAATGELFF

J: TRBJ1-1
size: .
V: TRBV7-6
length: 14
D: .
DNA: TGTGCCAGCAGCTTAGGTAAAATGAACACTGAAGCTTTCTTT
CDR3: CASSLGKMNTEAFF

J: TRBJ2-1
size: .
V: TRBV18
length: 14
D: .
DNA: TGTGCCAGCTCACCACTGGCAGCGGCCTACGAGCAGTTCTTC
CDR3: CASSPLAAAYEQFF

J: TRBJ2-1
size: many
V: TRBV6-8
length: 17
D: TRBD2
DNA: TGTGCCAGCAGTTACTCGAGGACTAGCGGACTCGACAATGAGCAGTTCTTC
CDR3: CASSYSRTSGLDNEQFF

J: TRBJ2-5
size: .
V: TRBV29-1
length: 13
D: .
DNA: TGCAGCGCCGTCGGACAGTCCCAAGAGACCCAGTACTTC
CDR3: CSAVGQSQETQYF

J: TRBJ2-6
size: .
V: TRBV27
length: 15
D: .
DNA: TGTGCCAGCAGTTTGCGGGGCTCTGGGGCCAACGTCCTGACTTTC
CDR3: CASSLRGSGANVLTF

J: TRBJ2-4
size: few
V: TRBV6-5
length: 15
D: .
DNA: TGTGCCAGCAGTGGAGGGGGGAGGGCCAAAAACATTCAGTACTTC
CDR3: CASSGGGRAKNIQYF

J: TRBJ2-7
size: .
V: TRBV5-1
length: 11
D: .
DNA: TGCGCCAGCAGCTTAGAGAACGAGCAGTACTTC
CDR3: CASSLENEQYF

J: TRBJ2-1
size: many
V: TRBV5-6
length: 21
D: TRBD2
DNA: TGTGCCAGCAGCTGGGGGGGGGGAGCGCTGTTTGGGGAGAGCTCCTACAATGAGCAGTTCTTC
CDR3: CASSWGGGALFGESSYNEQFF

J: TRBJ2-1
size: .
V: TRBV18
length: 11
D: .
DNA: TGTGCCAGCTCACGGGCGAATGAGCAGTTCTTC
CDR3: CASSRANEQFF

J: TRBJ2-7
size: .
V: TRBV5-1
length: 15
D: TRBD2
DNA: TGCGCCAGCAGCCCCTTAGCGGGAGGCCCCTACGAGCAGTACTTC
CDR3: CASSPLAGGPYEQYF

J: TRBJ2-7
size: many
V: TRBV5-1
length: 13
D: TRBD1
DNA: TGCGCCAGCAGCACGGACAGGGGCTACGAGCAGTACTTC
CDR3: CASSTDRGYEQYF

J: TRBJ1-6
size: many
V: TRBV30
length: 14
D: .
DNA: TGTGCCTGGAGTGTAGGGCAGCGAAATTCACCCCTCCACTTT
CDR3: CAWSVGQRNSPLHF

J: TRBJ2-1
size: many
V: TRBV13
length: 15
D: .
DNA: TGTGCCAGCAGCTTAGGGCGGGGCTCCTACAATGAGCAGTTCTTC
CDR3: CASSLGRGSYNEQFF

J: TRBJ1-5
size: many
V: TRBV5-8
length: 14
D: .
DNA: TGTGCCAGCAGCTCTCGGGACGGACATCAGCCCCAGCATTTT
CDR3: CASSSRDGHQPQHF

J: TRBJ2-5
size: many
V: TRBV6-4
length: 17
D: TRBD2
DNA: TGTGCCAGCAGTGACGTCCGGGAGCGGGAGGGCCGAGAGACCCAGTACTTC
CDR3: CASSDVREREGRETQYF